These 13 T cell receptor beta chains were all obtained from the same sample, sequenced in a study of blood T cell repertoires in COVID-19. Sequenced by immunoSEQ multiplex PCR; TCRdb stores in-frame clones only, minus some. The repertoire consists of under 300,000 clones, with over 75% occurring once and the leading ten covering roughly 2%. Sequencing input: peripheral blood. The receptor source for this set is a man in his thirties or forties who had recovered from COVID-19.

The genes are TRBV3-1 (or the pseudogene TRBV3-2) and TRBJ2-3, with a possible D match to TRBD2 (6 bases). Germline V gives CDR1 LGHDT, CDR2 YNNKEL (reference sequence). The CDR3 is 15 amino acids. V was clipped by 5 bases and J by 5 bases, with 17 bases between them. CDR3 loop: CASSYPSQGGDTQYF. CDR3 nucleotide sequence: TGTGCCAGCAGCTACCCGTCGCAGGGAGGAGATACGCAGTATTTT.

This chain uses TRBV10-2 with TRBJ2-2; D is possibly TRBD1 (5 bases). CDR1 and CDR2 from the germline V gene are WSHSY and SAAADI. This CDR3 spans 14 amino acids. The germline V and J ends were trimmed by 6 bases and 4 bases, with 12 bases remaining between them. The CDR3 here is CASRQEATTGELFF. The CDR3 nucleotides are TGCGCCAGCAGACAGGAAGCGACCACCGGGGAGCTGTTTTTT.

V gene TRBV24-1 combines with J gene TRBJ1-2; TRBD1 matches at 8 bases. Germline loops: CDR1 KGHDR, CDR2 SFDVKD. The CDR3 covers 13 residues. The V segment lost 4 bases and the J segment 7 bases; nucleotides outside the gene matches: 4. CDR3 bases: TGTGCCACCAGTGAGGACAGGGCTGCTGGCTACACCTTC. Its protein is CATSEDRAAGYTF.

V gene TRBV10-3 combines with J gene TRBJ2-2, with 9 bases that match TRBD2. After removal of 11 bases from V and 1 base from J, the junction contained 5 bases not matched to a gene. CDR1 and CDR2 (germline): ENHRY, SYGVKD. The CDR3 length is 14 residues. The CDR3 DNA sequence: TGTGCCCTAACTAGCGGGCTGAACACCGGGGAGCTGTTTTTT. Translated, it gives CALTSGLNTGELFF.

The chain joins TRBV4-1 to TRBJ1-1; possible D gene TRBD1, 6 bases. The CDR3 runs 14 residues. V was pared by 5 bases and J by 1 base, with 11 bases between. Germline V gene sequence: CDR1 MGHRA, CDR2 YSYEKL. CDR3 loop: CASSIRTANTEAFF. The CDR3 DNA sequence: TGCGCCAGCAGCATAAGGACAGCGAACACTGAAGCTTTCTTT.

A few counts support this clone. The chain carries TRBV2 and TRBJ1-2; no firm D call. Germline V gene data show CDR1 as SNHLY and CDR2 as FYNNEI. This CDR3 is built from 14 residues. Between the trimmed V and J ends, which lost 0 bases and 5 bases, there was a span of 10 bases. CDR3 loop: CASSEAWAVYGYTF. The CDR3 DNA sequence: TGTGCCAGCAGTGAAGCCTGGGCAGTTTATGGCTACACCTTC.

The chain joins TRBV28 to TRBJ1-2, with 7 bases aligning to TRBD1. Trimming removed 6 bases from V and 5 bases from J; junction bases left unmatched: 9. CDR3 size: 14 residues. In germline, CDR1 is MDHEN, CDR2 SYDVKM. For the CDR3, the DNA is TGTGCCAGCAGCCAAGGGACAGCGATATATGGCTACACCTTC. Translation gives CASSQGTAIYGYTF.

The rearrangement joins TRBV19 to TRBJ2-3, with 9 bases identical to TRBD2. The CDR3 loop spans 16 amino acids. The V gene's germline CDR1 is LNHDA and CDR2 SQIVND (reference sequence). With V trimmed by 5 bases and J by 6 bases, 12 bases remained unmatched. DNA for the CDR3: TGTGCCAGTAGTCCCCTGGGTAGCGGGGGCCATGATACGCAGTATTTT. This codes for CASSPLGSGGHDTQYF.

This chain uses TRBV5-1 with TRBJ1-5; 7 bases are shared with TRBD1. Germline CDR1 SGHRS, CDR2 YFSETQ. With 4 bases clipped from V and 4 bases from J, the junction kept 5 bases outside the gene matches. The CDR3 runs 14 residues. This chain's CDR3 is CASSPTTGNQPQHF. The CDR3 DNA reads TGCGCCAGCAGCCCAACGACAGGGAATCAGCCCCAGCATTTT.

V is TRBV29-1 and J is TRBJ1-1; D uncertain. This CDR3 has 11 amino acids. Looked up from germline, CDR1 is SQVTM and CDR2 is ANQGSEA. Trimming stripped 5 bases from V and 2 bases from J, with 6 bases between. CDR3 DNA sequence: TGCAGCGTTTCCTTAAACACTGAAGCTTTCTTT. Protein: CSVSLNTEAFF.

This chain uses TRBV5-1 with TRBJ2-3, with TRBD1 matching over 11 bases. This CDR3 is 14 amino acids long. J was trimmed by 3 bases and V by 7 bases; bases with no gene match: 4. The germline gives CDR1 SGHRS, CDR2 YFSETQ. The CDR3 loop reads CASSGQGATDTQYF. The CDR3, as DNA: TGCGCCAGCTCAGGACAGGGGGCAACAGATACGCAGTATTTT. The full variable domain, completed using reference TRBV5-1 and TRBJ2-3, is KAGVTQTPRYLIKTRGQQVTLSCSPISGHRSVSWYQQTPGQGLQFLFEYFSETQRNKGNFPGRFSGRQFSNSRSEMNVSTLELGDSALYLCASSGQGATDTQYFGPGTRLTVL.

As DNA, the CDR3 is TGTGCCAGCAGCAGGAGCGGGGGACTACCGAACACCGGGGAGCTGTTTTTT. Its protein product is CASSRSGGLPNTGELFF. V gene TRBV21-1 combines with J gene TRBJ2-2; the table gives TRBD2 as D, unverified against the DNA. TRBV21-1 has pseudogene status. The CDR3 has 17 amino acids.

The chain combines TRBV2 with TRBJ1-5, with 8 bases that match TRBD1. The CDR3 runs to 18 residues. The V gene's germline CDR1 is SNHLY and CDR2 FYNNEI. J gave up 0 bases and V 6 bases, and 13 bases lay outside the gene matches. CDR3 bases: TGTGCCAGCAGGGGAACCGCAGGGGGCTCTTATAGCAATCAGCCCCAGCATTTT. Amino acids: CASRGTAGGSYSNQPQHF.